A selection of T cell receptor beta chains follows, all from one sample in a study of blood T cell repertoires in COVID-19. Assay: immunoSEQ multiplex PCR; the TCRdb copy retains only in-frame clones and omits some. The data contain about 100,000 clones, about 90% of them singletons. Sequencing was performed on peripheral blood. The receptors stem from a woman between 50 and 59 years old with COVID-19, enrolled during active disease. Each CDR3 is given with its conserved first and last residue.

CDR3aa	v_gene	j_gene
CASSPLGTPGLQETQYF	TRBV9	TRBJ2-5
CASSLQGPNTDTQYF	TRBV7-3	TRBJ2-3
CASSQKGLAGGRQDTDTQYF	TRBV4-1	TRBJ2-3
CASSAETGNEQFF	TRBV19	TRBJ2-1
CASSQGEGQVYEQYF	TRBV4-2	TRBJ2-7
CASSPGQGGTEAFF	TRBV10-1	TRBJ1-1
CASRLGQVTQETQYF	TRBV7-9	TRBJ2-5
CATSFGTGGEEEQFF	TRBV24-1	TRBJ2-1
CASSKGTGSNTGELFF	TRBV19	TRBJ2-2
CASSQGRTEAFF	TRBV23-1	TRBJ1-1
CASSLLTGVPEAFF	TRBV11-2	TRBJ1-1
CASSVSTGAYEQYF	TRBV10-1	TRBJ2-7